A selection of T cell receptor beta chains follows, all from one sample in a study of vaccination effects on CD4 cells after COVID-19. These TCRs' antigens remain unknown. Clones were read by immunoSEQ multiplex PCR, and TCRdb kept only the in-frame ones, dropping some. The sample includes about 28,000 clones, 73% of them seen just once. The starting material was CD4+ T cells from PBMCs cultured with HCoV-NL63 spike peptides, obtained after COVID-19 vaccination. The receptor source for this set is a human donor who received a COVID-19 vaccine. Both conserved end residues are part of each CDR3. A D gene is named only where the DNA matches it firmly. Some rows mark clone size as missing; the rest say once, few, many or name a class of expanded clone.

TRBJ1-2,.,few,TRBV20-1,CSASGAGTGYGYTF,TGCAGTGCTAGTGGGGCCGGGACCGGCTATGGCTACACCTTC
TRBJ2-1,.,.,TRBV5-1,CASSDTGGVNEQFF,TGCGCCAGCAGCGACACAGGGGGGGTCAATGAGCAGTTCTTC
TRBJ2-1,.,.,TRBV27,CASRDRPGGREQFF,TGTGCCAGCAGGGACAGGCCCGGGGGGAGAGAGCAGTTCTTC
TRBJ2-1,.,few,TRBV7-7,CASSLARDTYNEQFF,TGTGCCAGCAGCTTAGCGCGGGACACATACAATGAGCAGTTCTTC
TRBJ1-2,TRBD1,.,TRBV5-6,CASSLAGRGIRGYGYTF,TGTGCCAGCAGCTTGGCGGGCAGGGGGATTCGGGGCTATGGCTACACCTTC
TRBJ1-2,.,.,TRBV13,CASSLVGAAVNYGYTF,TGTGCCAGCAGCTTAGTAGGGGCGGCGGTGAACTATGGCTACACCTTC
TRBJ2-2,TRBD2,.,TRBV10-1,CASSETRLAENTGELFF,TGCGCCAGCAGTGAGACTCGGCTAGCGGAAAACACCGGGGAGCTGTTTTTT
TRBJ2-5,.,.,TRBV2,CASLWRVRSQQETQYF,TGTGCCAGCCTTTGGAGGGTCCGCAGTCAGCAAGAGACCCAGTACTTC
TRBJ2-3,.,.,TRBV5-1,CASSPQTVELGTQYF,TGCGCCAGCAGCCCGCAAACGGTGGAACTCGGTACGCAGTATTTT
TRBJ1-5,TRBD1,.,TRBV7-6,CASSLSAWDRQIRNQPQHF,TGTGCCAGCAGCCTTTCGGCTTGGGACAGACAAATTCGCAATCAGCCCCAGCATTTT
TRBJ1-2,TRBD1,.,TRBV12-3/TRBV12-4,CASRETGGYDYTF,TGTGCCAGCAGAGAAACAGGGGGCTACGACTACACCTTC
TRBJ2-2,.,.,TRBV12-3/TRBV12-4,CASTFAGPGELFF,TGTGCCAGCACGTTCGCGGGTCCCGGGGAGCTGTTTTTT
TRBJ2-5,TRBD2,.,TRBV5-1,CASSLALGLAGGQETQYF,TGCGCCAGCAGCTTGGCCCTGGGACTAGCGGGAGGGCAAGAGACCCAGTACTTC
TRBJ2-7,TRBD1,.,TRBV14,CASSLVWTGEYEQYF,TGTGCCAGCAGCCTCGTATGGACAGGGGAGTACGAGCAGTACTTC
TRBJ2-5,.,.,TRBV5-5,CASSLVVARQETQYF,TGTGCCAGCAGCTTGGTGGTAGCTAGACAAGAGACCCAGTACTTC
TRBJ2-7,.,.,TRBV30,CAWSKSYEQYF,TGTGCCTGGAGTAAGAGCTACGAGCAGTACTTC
TRBJ1-4,TRBD1,.,TRBV4-1,CASSPTGREKLFF,TGCGCCAGCAGCCCGACAGGGAGGGAAAAACTGTTTTTT
TRBJ2-1,TRBD2,once,TRBV3-1/TRBV3-2,CASSQGGTSWPPEQFF,TGTGCCAGCAGCCAAGGTGGGACTAGTTGGCCCCCTGAGCAGTTCTTC
TRBJ2-7,.,.,TRBV6-5,CASGTTYEQYF,TGTGCCAGTGGGACAACCTACGAGCAGTACTTC
TRBJ2-1,.,.,TRBV7-8,CASSLGPPGNEQFF,TGTGCCAGCAGCTTAGGGCCCCCAGGCAATGAGCAGTTCTTC
TRBJ1-1,.,.,TRBV18,CASSGQIMNTEAFF,TGTGCCAGCTCAGGACAGATCATGAACACTGAAGCTTTCTTT
TRBJ1-2,.,.,TRBV7-2,CASSLDFSYGYTF,TGTGCCAGCAGCCTAGACTTTAGCTATGGCTACACCTTC
TRBJ2-3,.,.,TRBV29-1,CSVDRTDTQYF,TGCAGCGTTGATCGCACAGATACGCAGTATTTT
TRBJ2-2,TRBD2,.,TRBV25-1,CASSSGGGTGELFF,TGTGCCAGCTCATCGGGCGGGGGGACCGGGGAGCTGTTTTTT
TRBJ2-3,TRBD2,.,TRBV4-1,CASSQEASFGLAGLRDTQYF,TGCGCCAGCAGCCAAGAGGCTAGTTTCGGACTAGCGGGCTTAAGAGATACGCAGTATTTT
TRBJ2-7,.,.,TRBV5-6,CASSLRRDPSYEQYF,TGTGCCAGCAGCTTGAGGAGGGACCCTAGCTACGAGCAGTACTTC
TRBJ1-5,.,.,TRBV30,CAYADRNQPQHF,TGTGCCTATGCGGACCGAAATCAGCCCCAGCATTTT
TRBJ1-2,TRBD1,.,TRBV29-1,CSVRTGGDYGYTF,TGCAGCGTTCGGACAGGGGGAGACTATGGCTACACCTTC
TRBJ1-6,TRBD1,.,TRBV4-1,CASSQGGASTGASYNSPLHF,TGCGCCAGCAGCCAAGGGGGTGCCTCGACAGGGGCCTCCTATAATTCACCCCTCCACTTT
TRBJ1-5,TRBD1,.,TRBV19,CATWGTGVQPQHF,TGTGCCACCTGGGGGACAGGGGTCCAGCCCCAGCATTTT